In its sample, the clone carrying this T cell receptor beta chain was seen a few times. In the authors' workflow: Estimation of nucleated cell counts relied on the amplification of reference gene primers. Here immunoSEQ multiplex PCR was the method, and the copy in TCRdb shows in-frame clones only, minus some. V, J and clone size were drawn from that table, and D and trimming were deduced from the DNA. The sample has a few hundred thousand clones, about four fifths seen once. This entry belongs to a study of blood T cell repertoires in COVID-19. This sequence was found in an elderly woman with acute or convalescent COVID-19. The sample taken for sequencing was peripheral blood.

CDR3 DNA sequence: TGTGCCAGTAGTATCCCAGGGGTCTATGGCTACACCTTC. Amino acids: CASSIPGVYGYTF. The chain employs TRBV19 and TRBJ1-2; D is perhaps TRBD1 (6 bases). The CDR3 has 13 amino acids. The V end was cut by 3 bases, the J end by 4 bases, with 9 bases between. CDR1 is LNHDA, CDR2 SQIVND, per germline (reference sequence).